Each of the 24 T cell receptor beta chains below was sequenced from the same sample in a study of blood T cell repertoires in COVID-19. Profiled with immunoSEQ multiplex PCR; TCRdb holds only in-frame clones, not every one. Of about 180,000 clones listed, more than 85% are singletons. Sequences were obtained from PBMCs or T cells enriched from blood (not recorded which). The receptors come from a human donor with acute COVID-19. The donor label of this sample is uncertain.

The rearrangement joins TRBV6-2 or TRBV6-3 to TRBJ1-1; 7 positions agree with TRBD1. Germline V CDR1 and CDR2: MNHEY, SVGEGT. After removal of 6 bases from V and 5 bases from J, the junction contained 6 bases not matched to a gene. The CDR3 extends over 13 amino acids. As DNA, the CDR3 is TGTGCCAGCAGCGAATACAGGGGTACTGAAGCTTTCTTT. It yields the protein CASSEYRGTEAFF.

The chain uses TRBV23-1 and TRBJ1-1; tentatively, D is TRBD1 (5 bases). TRBV23-1 is treated as an ORF (open reading frame) with a function not yet certain. V lost 2 bases and J lost 1, with 8 bases in between. The length of the CDR3 is 14 residues. CDR3 bases: TGCGCCAGCAGTCAAACGACAGCGAACACTGAAGCTTTCTTT. Amino acids: CASSQTTANTEAFF.

The chain has TRBV7-9 and TRBJ2-2; 11 positions match TRBD2. The length of the CDR3 is 15 residues. The ends lost 5 bases at V and 4 bases at J; junction bases unmatched: 3. Germline V gene data show CDR1 as SEHNR and CDR2 as FQNEAQ (reference sequence). Here the CDR3 DNA reads TGTGCCAGCAGCCCGGGACTAGCGGTCACCGGGGAGCTGTTTTTT. Protein sequence: CASSPGLAVTGELFF.

V and J are TRBV18 and TRBJ2-3; 10 nucleotides line up with TRBD2. There are 16 residues in the CDR3. The J segment lost 5 bases and the V segment lost 3 bases, leaving 8 bases of the junction unmatched. Germline V gives CDR1 KGHSH, CDR2 LQKENI. The CDR3 nucleotides read TGTGCCAGCTCACCTCCACTAGCGGGGCGGGGAGATACGCAGTATTTT. Translation: CASSPPLAGRGDTQYF.

The rearrangement joins TRBV5-4 to TRBJ1-4, with D unclear. Germline CDR1 and CDR2: SGHNT and YYREEE (reference sequence). The CDR3 runs to 15 residues. Trimming took 1 base from V and 3 from J, leaving 10 bases between them. The CDR3 is CASSLSDSPNEKLFF. The CDR3 nucleotides are TGTGCCAGCAGCTTGTCGGACTCCCCTAATGAAAAACTGTTTTTT.

V and J are TRBV19 and TRBJ2-2; D may be TRBD1 (5 bases). The CDR3 loop spans 14 amino acids. Germline V gene data show CDR1 as LNHDA and CDR2 as SQIVND (reference sequence). V was pared by 6 bases and J by 4 bases, with 12 bases between. CDR3: CASRAGLTTGELFF. CDR3 coding DNA: TGTGCCAGTAGAGCAGGGCTTACCACCGGGGAGCTGTTTTTT. Combining the CDR3 with reference TRBV19 and TRBJ2-2 gives the whole variable domain DGGITQSPKYLFRKEGQNVTLSCEQNLNHDAMYWYRQDPGQGLRLIYYSQIVNDFQKGDIAEGYSVSREKKESFPLTVTSAQKNPTAFYLCASRAGLTTGELFFGEGSRLTVL.

This sequence joins TRBV5-1 and TRBJ2-1; 7 nucleotides line up with TRBD1. Germline V gene data show CDR1 as SGHRS and CDR2 as YFSETQ. There are 15 residues in the CDR3. After removal of 5 bases from V and 4 bases from J, the junction contained 9 bases not matched to a gene. CDR3 amino acids: CASRSDRVNYNEQFF. The CDR3 DNA reads TGCGCCAGCAGGAGCGACAGGGTGAATTACAATGAGCAGTTCTTC.

The CDR3 DNA reads as TGTGCCAGTAGTATAGGTTCAGGTGATAACTACGAGCAGTACTTC. This encodes CASSIGSGDNYEQYF. The chain carries TRBV19 and TRBJ2-7; no clear D. This CDR3 is 15 amino acids long. With 1 base removed from V and 3 bases from J, the gap between germline ends came to 13 bases. Germline CDR1 and CDR2: LNHDA and SQIVND (reference sequence).

The gene calls are TRBV30 and TRBJ1-5; D perhaps matches TRBD1 (6 bases). In germline, CDR1 is GTSNPN, CDR2 SVGIG (reference sequence). The length of the CDR3 is 12 residues. Trimming took 6 bases from V and 7 from J, leaving 13 bases between them. CDR3 sequence reads: CACEGGGQPQHF. The CDR3 region has the DNA TGTGCCTGTGAAGGGGGTGGGCAGCCCCAGCATTTT.

The rearrangement links TRBV6-5 to TRBJ2-7; TRBD1 aligns across 8 bases. The junction had 14 bases not matched to a gene; V was cut back by 2 bases and J by 8 bases. In germline, CDR1 is MNHEY, CDR2 SVGAGI. The CDR3 is made up of 16 amino acids. The DNA for the CDR3 is TGTGCCAGCAGTTACATGGCAGGGGGCCGTTCTGACCAGCAGTACTTC. Its translation is CASSYMAGGRSDQQYF.

This clone was observed a few times. The rearrangement joins TRBV23-1 to TRBJ1-2; a possible D gene is TRBD1 (6 bases). TRBV23-1 is assigned to the ORF class and has an uncertain function. V lost 1 base, J lost 2 bases, and 14 bases lay in between. This CDR3 is built from 16 residues. The CDR3 DNA sequence: TGCGCCAGCAGTCAATGTGCAGGGGAAGTGAACTATGGCTACACCTTC. Translating it yields CASSQCAGEVNYGYTF.

The rearrangement uses TRBV6-2 or TRBV6-3 and TRBJ2-2; D uncertain. The length of the CDR3 is 14 residues. V was pared by 5 bases and J by 1 base, with 8 bases between. Looked up from germline, CDR1 is MNHEY and CDR2 is SVGEGT. This CDR3 is CASSLRWNTGELFF. Written as DNA, the CDR3 is TGTGCCAGCAGTCTCCGGTGGAACACCGGGGAGCTGTTTTTT.

The chain joins TRBV21-1 to TRBJ2-7; the tabulated D call, TRBD2, remains unverified against the DNA. TRBV21-1 is an annotated pseudogene. The CDR3 contains 12 residues. CDR3 residues: CASSPREVYSHF. For the CDR3, the DNA is TGTGCCAGCAGCCCCCGGGAGGTATATTCCCATTTC.

This chain links TRBV3-1 (or the pseudogene TRBV3-2) with TRBJ1-2; 9 bases agree with TRBD1. This CDR3 contains 15 residues. Germline assignment: CDR1 LGHDT and CDR2 YNNKEL (reference sequence). Losses at the gene ends were 2 bases for V and 7 bases for J; bases not matched to a gene: 8. CDR3 sequence reads: CASSQSGQGEGGYTF. For the CDR3, the DNA is TGTGCCAGCAGCCAATCGGGACAGGGTGAGGGTGGCTACACCTTC.

This sequence joins TRBV18 and TRBJ1-6; tentative D call: TRBD1 (5 bases). CDR3 size: 16 residues. The ends were cut back, 0 bases at V and 8 bases at J, with 14 bases in the middle. Germline loops: CDR1 KGHSH, CDR2 LQKENI. In nucleotides, the CDR3 is TGTGCCAGCTCACCACCGTCCGGGGGAGGCGATTCACCCCTCCACTTT. Translated: CASSPPSGGGDSPLHF.

The chain uses TRBV2 and TRBJ1-5; 10 nucleotides align to TRBD1. The J segment lost 4 bases and the V segment lost 7 bases, leaving 4 bases of the junction unmatched. The CDR3 covers 14 residues. Germline loops: CDR1 SNHLY, CDR2 FYNNEI. The CDR3 bases are TGTGCCAGCACCCCGGACAGGGGGAATCAGCCCCAGCATTTT. This translates into CASTPDRGNQPQHF.

The chain links TRBV6-2 or TRBV6-3 to TRBJ2-7; no clear D gene. The CDR3 totals 14 residues. The germline gives CDR1 MNHEY, CDR2 SVGEGT. Trimming shortened V by 3 bases and J by 7 bases, and 16 bases separated the two germline ends. In nucleotides, the CDR3 is TGTGCCAGCAGTTATCCATCTGACTCCCTTGAGCAGTACTTC. Protein: CASSYPSDSLEQYF.

The chain is built from TRBV2 and TRBJ1-1; 7 nucleotides align to TRBD1. Germline values: CDR1 SNHLY, CDR2 FYNNEI. The CDR3 is 16 residues long. The V and J ends lost 6 bases and 6 bases, in that order; junction bases with no gene match: 16. The CDR3 bases are TGTGCCAGCAGATCACCGATTACAGGGGCAGAGTCTGAAGCTTTCTTT. This translates into CASRSPITGAESEAFF.

The DNA of the CDR3 is TGTGCCAGCAACACCGCTAGAGATACGCAGTATTTT. Its translation is CASNTARDTQYF. The rearrangement links TRBV5-4 to TRBJ2-3, with no clear D. The V end lost 6 bases, the J end lost 5 bases, and 10 bases lay between the germline ends. The CDR3 sequence is 12 residues long. Germline CDR1 is SGHNT and CDR2 is YYREEE (reference sequence).

V and J are TRBV6-4 and TRBJ2-1; 10 bases map to TRBD2. The CDR3 covers 16 residues. Trimming at V came to 0 bases and at J to 8 bases, leaving 7 bases not matched to a gene. In germline, CDR1 is MRHNA, CDR2 SNTAGT. The CDR3 DNA reads as TGTGCCAGCAGTGACTCCCACAGCGGGGGGGCGGATGAGCAGTTCTTC. Protein: CASSDSHSGGADEQFF.

This chain uses TRBV28 with TRBJ1-3; 7 nucleotides agree with TRBD1. Germline CDR1 MDHEN, CDR2 SYDVKM. The CDR3 spans 15 residues. The V gene end was trimmed by 1 base and the J gene end by 4 bases; junction bases not matched to a gene: 4. The CDR3 nucleotides read TGTGCCAGCAGTTTATTCGACAGGGCCGGAAACACCATATATTTT. Encoded protein: CASSLFDRAGNTIYF.

This rearrangement joins TRBV6-1 to TRBJ1-4, with D unresolved. This CDR3 is 15 amino acids long. The V end was cut by 3 bases, the J end by 4 bases, with 12 bases between. Per the germline V gene, CDR1 is MNHNS and CDR2 is SASEGT. In DNA form, the CDR3 reads TGTGCCAGCAGTGAGGCGGGAGGATTTAATGAAAAACTGTTTTTT. Translated: CASSEAGGFNEKLFF.

This rearrangement joins TRBV7-2 to TRBJ2-3; D may be TRBD1 (6 bases). V was cut by 2 bases and J by 2 bases, with 14 bases left in between. The CDR3 spans 16 residues. Germline CDR1 and CDR2: SGHTA and FQGNSA. CDR3 loop: CASSLRDIKVTDTQYF. Here the CDR3 DNA reads TGTGCCAGCAGCTTACGGGACATAAAAGTCACAGATACGCAGTATTTT. Supplemented by reference TRBV7-2 and TRBJ2-3, the full variable domain reads GAGVSQSPSNKVTEKGKDVELRCDPISGHTALYWYRQSLGQGLEFLIYFQGNSAPDKSGLPSDRFSAERTGGSVSTLTIQRTQQEDSAVYLCASSLRDIKVTDTQYFGPGTRLTVL.

The chain uses TRBV7-2 and TRBJ1-5; D unresolved. Trimming cost V 4 bases and J 5 bases, with 12 bases left between them. The CDR3 is 14 amino acids. CDR1 SGHTA and CDR2 FQGNSA come from the germline V gene. CDR3 region: CASSSFGSDQPQHF. CDR3 nucleotides: TGTGCCAGCAGCTCGTTCGGGTCCGATCAGCCCCAGCATTTT.